These 26 T cell receptor beta chains came from one sample sequenced in a study of cytomegalovirus exposure and HLA in healthy donors. 13 Jbeta primers and 60 Vbeta primers were used for the PCR. The assay was immunoSEQ multiplex PCR, and TCRdb's table has in-frame clones only and misses some. The sample records roughly 100,000 clones, approximately 80% being singletons. The sample consisted of PBMCs. The receptors derive from a woman aged 40 to 50 in good health and CMV-seronegative.

A single count supports this clone. The chain links TRBV4-1 to TRBJ1-4, with TRBD1 matching over 7 bases. CDR3 size: 15 residues. Trimming cost V 0 bases and J 13 bases; bases outside gene matches: 11. Germline CDR1 and CDR2: MGHRA and YSYEKL. The CDR3, as DNA: TGCGCCAGCAGCCAAGACGGGGACCACAGGGGTGGACTGTTTTTT. It codes for CASSQDGDHRGGLFF.

The chain joins TRBV6-6 to TRBJ1-4; D remains ambiguous. The CDR3 length is 13 residues. V lost 0 bases and J lost 5, with 4 bases in between. The germline V gene has CDR1 MNHNY and CDR2 SVGAGI (reference sequence). CDR3 nucleotides: TGTGCCAGCAGTTACTCCCCAAATGAAAAACTGTTTTTT. This encodes CASSYSPNEKLFF.

The V call is TRBV4-3, the J call TRBJ2-1; the match to TRBD2 covers 12 bases. CDR3 length equals 15 residues. J was trimmed by 9 bases and V by 4 bases; bases with no gene match: 7. CDR1 and CDR2 from the germline V gene are LGHNA and YSLEER. The CDR3 bases are TGCGCCAGCAGCCCCTCGACTAGCGGGAGTTCTGAGCAGTTCTTC. Translating gives CASSPSTSGSSEQFF.

The chain combines TRBV9 with TRBJ2-5, with 9 bases matching TRBD2. The CDR3 has 17 residues. The J segment lost 1 base and the V segment lost 0 bases, leaving 7 bases of the junction unmatched. In germline, CDR1 is SGDLS, CDR2 YYNGEE. CDR3 sequence (DNA): TGTGCCAGCAGCGTAGTTCCTAGCGGGATGCCCCAAGAGACCCAGTACTTC. Translating gives CASSVVPSGMPQETQYF.

V gene TRBV7-9 combines with J gene TRBJ2-6; tentative D call: TRBD2 (6 bases). The germline gives CDR1 SEHNR, CDR2 FQNEAQ (reference sequence). The CDR3 runs to 16 residues. V lost 3 bases and J 4 bases, leaving 13 bases between the germline ends. CDR3 loop: CASSFGDSRGANVLTF. As DNA, the CDR3 is TGTGCCAGCAGCTTCGGGGACTCGAGAGGGGCCAACGTCCTGACTTTC. Together with reference TRBV7-9 and TRBJ2-6, the CDR3 gives the full variable domain: DTGVSQNPRHKITKRGQNVTFRCDPISEHNRLYWYRQTLGQGPEFLTYFQNEAQLEKSRLLSDRFSAERPKGSFSTLEIQRTEQGDSAMYLCASSFGDSRGANVLTFGAGSRLTVL.

The chain has TRBV28 and TRBJ2-5, with D tentatively TRBD1 (6 bases). The DNA end is a closer match to TRBJ2-7, so the J assignment may be wrong. Germline V gene sequence: CDR1 MDHEN, CDR2 SYDVKM. The CDR3 has 11 amino acids. The CDR3, as DNA: TGTGCCAGCACCACAGGGTACGAGCAGTACTTC. It codes for CASTTGYEQYF.

This clone was recorded a few times. The chain couples TRBV6-5 to TRBJ2-1; no clear D gene. The V and J ends lost 10 bases and 5 bases respectively, with 15 bases between them. Per germline, CDR1 MNHEY and CDR2 SVGAGI. This CDR3 is 13 amino acids long. CDR3 nucleotide sequence: TGTGCCATCAGATCCCAGCGAAACAATGAGCAGTTCTTC. The encoded protein is CAIRSQRNNEQFF.

This chain uses TRBV5-1 with TRBJ1-1, with no clear D. Looked up from germline, CDR1 is SGHRS and CDR2 is YFSETQ. The CDR3 runs 15 residues. V lost 3 bases, J lost 2 bases, and 14 bases lay in between. The CDR3 spells CASSSAREINTEAFF. The CDR3 DNA reads as TGCGCCAGCAGCTCGGCAAGGGAGATCAACACTGAAGCTTTCTTT.

The V gene is TRBV5-5, the J gene TRBJ2-7; 10 bases map to TRBD2. The V and J ends lost 2 bases and 6 bases, in that order; junction bases with no gene match: 5. The CDR3 is 14 residues long. Germline values: CDR1 SGHKS, CDR2 YYEKEE (reference sequence). CDR3 residues: CASSFTSGMTEQYF. DNA for the CDR3: TGTGCCAGCAGCTTTACTAGCGGGATGACCGAGCAGTACTTC.

The rearrangement links TRBV13 to TRBJ2-2; 7 nucleotides match TRBD1. Trimming cost V 3 bases and J 6 bases; bases outside gene matches: 7. Germline V gene data show CDR1 as PRHDT and CDR2 as FYEKMQ (reference sequence). The length of the CDR3 is 15 residues. CDR3 in amino acids: CASSLEQGRSGELFF. DNA of the CDR3: TGTGCCAGCAGCTTGGAACAGGGGCGGTCCGGGGAGCTGTTTTTT.

In DNA form, the CDR3 reads TGTGCCAGCAGCTTGAGACTCCAGACCTACGAGCAGTACTTC. Translated, it gives CASSLRLQTYEQYF. The chain is built from TRBV5-5 and TRBJ2-7, with unresolved D. Germline CDR1 and CDR2: SGHKS and YYEKEE (reference sequence). This CDR3 region has 14 residues. The V end lost 1 base, the J end lost 2 bases, and 10 bases lay between the germline ends. Based on the CDR3 plus reference TRBV5-5 and TRBJ2-7, the full variable domain is DAGVTQSPTHLIKTRGQQVTLRCSPISGHKSVSWYQQVLGQGPQFIFQYYEKEERGRGNFPDRFSARQFPNYSSELNVNALLLGDSALYLCASSLRLQTYEQYFGPGTRLTVT.

The rearrangement joins TRBV9 to TRBJ1-1; D is possibly TRBD1 (6 bases). The V end was cut by 0 bases, the J end by 11 bases, with 11 bases between. CDR3 length: 12 residues. Germline CDR1 reads SGDLS; CDR2 reads YYNGEE. The CDR3 reads CASSVDGTRAFF. CDR3 nucleotides: TGTGCCAGCAGCGTAGATGGGACACGGGCTTTCTTT.

This clone came up a few times. The chain recombines TRBV5-1 with TRBJ2-1, with unresolved D. Germline values: CDR1 SGHRS, CDR2 YFSETQ. CDR3 length: 14 residues. The V end lost 0 bases, the J end lost 8 bases, and 12 bases lay between the germline ends. The chain's CDR3 is CASSLARVNDEQFF. As DNA, the CDR3 is TGCGCCAGCAGCTTGGCCCGGGTCAACGATGAGCAGTTCTTC.

As regards this clone: The same CDR3 also results from other DNA sequences found in this sample. This rearrangement joins TRBV11-2 to TRBJ1-2, with D possibly matching TRBD1 (6 bases). Trimming cost V 6 bases and J 4 bases, with 12 bases left between them. CDR1 and CDR2 (germline): SGHAT, FQNNGV. The CDR3 has 13 amino acids. DNA of the CDR3: TGTGCCAGCAGTCTCACAGGGACCTATGGCTACACCTTC. Residues: CASSLTGTYGYTF.

There are a few counts of this clone. J is TRBJ2-1 and V is TRBV4-1; no definite D call. Trimming stripped 0 bases from V and 0 bases from J, with 12 bases between. The CDR3 sequence is 17 residues long. The V gene's germline CDR1 is MGHRA and CDR2 YSYEKL. The CDR3 here is CASSQDSTSSSYNEQFF. As DNA, the CDR3 is TGCGCCAGCAGCCAAGATAGCACTTCGAGCTCCTACAATGAGCAGTTCTTC.

The genes are TRBV6-6 and TRBJ1-1; D perhaps matches TRBD1 (6 bases). CDR3 size: 14 residues. Germline-derived CDR1 and CDR2 are MNHNY and SVGAGI (reference sequence). V lost 4 bases to trimming and J lost 4 bases, with 13 bases between them. CDR3: CASSSAQGSTEAFF. CDR3 sequence (DNA): TGTGCCAGCAGTTCCGCGCAGGGGAGCACTGAAGCTTTCTTT.

The gene calls are TRBV12-5 and TRBJ2-1; D might be TRBD2 (6 bases). Trimming left V 1 base short and J 4 bases short, with 17 bases between. CDR1 and CDR2 (germline): LGHNT, FRNRAP. This CDR3 is built from 17 residues. The CDR3 loop reads CASGLGPWGVRYNEQFF. The CDR3 nucleotides are TGTGCTAGTGGTTTGGGGCCCTGGGGGGTACGGTACAATGAGCAGTTCTTC.

This chain links TRBV10-3 with TRBJ2-3; 7 bases line up with TRBD2. The CDR3 is 16 residues long. J gave up 0 bases and V 1 base, and 4 bases lay outside the gene matches. Per germline, CDR1 ENHRY and CDR2 SYGVKD. The CDR3 nucleotides are TGTGCCATCAGTGAGTTCTCTAGCGGTAGCACAGATACGCAGTATTTT. This translates into CAISEFSSGSTDTQYF.

CDR3 sequence reads: CASSPILAGHEQFF. The CDR3 DNA reads as TGTGCCAGCAGCCCTATACTAGCGGGCCATGAGCAGTTCTTC. The chain joins TRBV7-6 to TRBJ2-1; 9 bases fit TRBD2. CDR1 is SGHVS and CDR2 is FNYEAQ in the germline V gene. V was clipped by 5 bases and J by 8 bases; unmatched bases: 7. The CDR3 is 14 residues long.

The chain combines TRBV28 with TRBJ2-7; 8 nucleotides align to TRBD2. The germline V gene encodes CDR1 MDHEN and CDR2 SYDVKM. The V and J ends lost 2 bases and 5 bases, in that order; junction bases with no gene match: 8. CDR3 length: 15 residues. CDR3 loop: CASSLPLPGGDEQYF. Written as DNA, the CDR3 is TGTGCCAGCAGTTTACCGCTCCCGGGAGGGGACGAGCAGTACTTC.

The rearrangement joins TRBV15 to TRBJ2-7; 14 bases align to TRBD2. Trimming took 2 bases from V and 3 from J; bases not matched to a gene: 3. Germline CDR1 LNHNV, CDR2 YYDKDF (reference sequence). The CDR3 sequence is 16 residues long. Here the CDR3 reads CATSRSTSGRVYEQYF. CDR3 DNA sequence: TGTGCCACCAGCAGATCGACTAGCGGGAGGGTCTACGAGCAGTACTTC. Full variable domain (missing parts from reference TRBV15 and TRBJ2-7): DAMVIQNPRYQVTQFGKPVTLSCSQTLNHNVMYWYQQKSSQAPKLLFHYYDKDFNNEADTPDNFQSRRPNTSFCFLDIRSPGLGDTAMYLCATSRSTSGRVYEQYFGPGTRLTVT.

This clone appeared once. The V gene is TRBV29-1, the J gene TRBJ2-7; 14 nucleotides line up with TRBD2. The CDR3 is 13 amino acids. With V trimmed by 7 bases and J by 5 bases, 4 bases remained unmatched. From germline, CDR1 is SQVTM and CDR2 ANQGSEA. As DNA, the CDR3 is TGCAGCGCTCTGGGACTAGCGGGAGACGAGCAGTACTTC. Translated: CSALGLAGDEQYF.

The chain combines TRBV12-5 with TRBJ2-3, with D perhaps matching TRBD2 (6 bases). This CDR3 is 16 amino acids long. Germline CDR1 LGHNT, CDR2 FRNRAP. V was shortened by 2 bases and J by 2 bases, with 14 bases between the two germline ends. The CDR3 DNA follows: TGTGCTAGTGGTTTGATGCGGCGGGACGTCACAGATACGCAGTATTTT. It yields the protein CASGLMRRDVTDTQYF.

V and J are TRBV5-4 and TRBJ1-3; the D gene is possibly TRBD1 (5 bases). The CDR3 covers 15 residues. CDR1 is SGHNT and CDR2 is YYREEE in the germline V gene (reference sequence). V was clipped by 5 bases and J by 0 bases, with 12 bases between them. The CDR3 coding sequence is TGTGCCAGCAGTTCACAGGTCGGCTCTGGAAACACCATATATTTT. This sequence encodes CASSSQVGSGNTIYF.

The chain carries TRBV5-1 and TRBJ2-1; unclear D gene. Germline CDR1 and CDR2: SGHRS and YFSETQ. The CDR3 runs 13 residues. Deletions cut 0 bases from V and 6 bases from J, with 7 bases between. The CDR3 nucleotides are TGCGCCAGCAGCTTGGGAACTGCCAATGAGCAGTTCTTC. Protein sequence: CASSLGTANEQFF.

The V and J genes are TRBV13 and TRBJ2-3; weak D call: TRBD2 (6 bases). Germline V gene data show CDR1 as PRHDT and CDR2 as FYEKMQ (reference sequence). This CDR3 contains 15 residues. Trimming shortened V by 2 bases and J by 2 bases, and 11 bases separated the two germline ends. The CDR3 protein is CASSLIGRYTDTQYF. The CDR3 DNA reads TGTGCCAGCAGCTTAATCGGGAGATACACAGATACGCAGTATTTT.